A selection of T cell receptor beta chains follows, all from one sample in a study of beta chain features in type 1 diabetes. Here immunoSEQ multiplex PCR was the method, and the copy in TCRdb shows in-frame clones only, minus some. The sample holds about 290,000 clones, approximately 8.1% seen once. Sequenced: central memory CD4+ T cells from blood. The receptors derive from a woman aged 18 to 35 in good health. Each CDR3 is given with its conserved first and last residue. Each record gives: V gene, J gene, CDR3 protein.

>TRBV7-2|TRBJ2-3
CASSLVVSRGDTQYF
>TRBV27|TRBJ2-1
CASSFQAGGNNEQFF
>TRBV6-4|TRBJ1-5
CASSDFQPQHF
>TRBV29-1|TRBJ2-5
CSVGLRDRTETQYF
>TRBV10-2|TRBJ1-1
CASSRSWNTEAFF
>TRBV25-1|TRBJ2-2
CASSSPFTGELFF
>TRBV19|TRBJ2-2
CASSVQRNTGELFF
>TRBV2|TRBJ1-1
CAGSSTDDAFF
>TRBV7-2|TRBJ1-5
CASSPLQGRGGQPQHF
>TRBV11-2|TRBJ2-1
CASSLLVRDNEQFF
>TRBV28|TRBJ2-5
CASASPWETQYF
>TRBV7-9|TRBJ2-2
CASSLWQGANTGELFF
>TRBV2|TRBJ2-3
CASRRETSDTQYF
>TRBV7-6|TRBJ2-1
CASSLAGPTYNEQFF
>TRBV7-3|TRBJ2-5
CASSTPGETQYF
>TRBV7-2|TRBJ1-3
CASSSGQGANTIYF
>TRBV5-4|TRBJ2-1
CASSLGGTSGRPEQFF
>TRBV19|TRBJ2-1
CASSNSGANEQFF
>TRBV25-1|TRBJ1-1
CASSERPGNTEAFF
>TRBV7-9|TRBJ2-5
CASSLGLLTGKAGETQYF
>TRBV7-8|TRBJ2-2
CASRQSGGANTGELFF
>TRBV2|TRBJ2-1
CASSEAWHNEQFF
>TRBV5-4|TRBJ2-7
CASSADRFEQYF
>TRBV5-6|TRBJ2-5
CASSLERGETQYF
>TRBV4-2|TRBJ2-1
CASSQVSSGRDNEQFF
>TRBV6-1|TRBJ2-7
CASKRQADSYEQYF
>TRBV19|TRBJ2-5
CASSRAQETQYF
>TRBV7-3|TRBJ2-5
CASSSGETQYF
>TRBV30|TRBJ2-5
CAWGQGFQETQYF
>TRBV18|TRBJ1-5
CASSPGQVSNQPQHF
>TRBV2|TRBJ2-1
CASSGSRSSYNEQFF
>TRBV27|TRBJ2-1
CASRAMSRTGNEQFF
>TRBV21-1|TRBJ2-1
CASSSYRDPANVGLNEQFF
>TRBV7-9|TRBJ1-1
CASSLPGTGVTEAFF
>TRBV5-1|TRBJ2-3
CASSLALGQVTDTQYF
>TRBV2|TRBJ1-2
CASRTGGSSGYTF
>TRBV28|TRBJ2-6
CASSFWDSGANVLTF
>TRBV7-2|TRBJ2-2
CASTETGTTTGELFF
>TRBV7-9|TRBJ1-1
CASSSIPGKQEAFF
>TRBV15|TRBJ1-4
CATSREGPRRAEKLFF
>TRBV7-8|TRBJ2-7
CASSLKISYEQYF
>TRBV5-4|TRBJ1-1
CASSLGSRATNTEAFF
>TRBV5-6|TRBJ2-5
CASSFGGGGRETQYF
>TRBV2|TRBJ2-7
CASTMTKYEQYF
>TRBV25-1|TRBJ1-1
CASRRRQGPNTEAFF
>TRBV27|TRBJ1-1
CASSSPGLNTEAFF
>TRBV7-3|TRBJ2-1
CASSPTDLTNEQFF
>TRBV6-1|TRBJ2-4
CASRGKLAKNIQYF
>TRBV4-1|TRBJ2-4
CASSQDPGGSKNIQYF
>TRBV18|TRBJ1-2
CASSLPTGNYGYTF
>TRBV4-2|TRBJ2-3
CASSLGLGTDTQYF
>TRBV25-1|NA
CASSEWGTGHYEQYF
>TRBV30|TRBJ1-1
CAWSSTGATEAFF
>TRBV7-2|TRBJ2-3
CASSPGRTDTQYF
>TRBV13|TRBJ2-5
CASGTQTSGGAETQYF
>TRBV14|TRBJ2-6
CASSLPGGSGANVLTF
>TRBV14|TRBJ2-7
CASSQGLGDEQYF